One sample yielded the 18 T cell receptor beta chains listed below, sequenced in a study of shared T cell receptors in the human thymus. TCRdb keeps only in-frame clones here, not all; method: immunoSEQ multiplex PCR. The data show hundreds of thousands of clones, with around 95% seen just once and approximately 0.02% held by the top ten. The material sequenced was thymocytes. The receptors originated from a human donor.

This chain connects TRBV5-6 to TRBJ2-1; 7 bases line up with TRBD2. There are 16 residues in the CDR3. V was pared by 4 bases and J by 5 bases, with 12 bases of the junction left unmatched. Germline loops: CDR1 SGHDT, CDR2 YYEEEE. This CDR3 is CASSARSGNLHNEQFF. CDR3 sequence (DNA): TGTGCCAGCAGCGCGAGGAGCGGGAACTTACACAATGAGCAGTTCTTC. Complete variable domain (other parts from reference TRBV5-6 and TRBJ2-1): DAGVTQSPTHLIKTRGQQVTLRCSPKSGHDTVSWYQQALGQGPQFIFQYYEEEERQRGNFPDRFSGHQFPNYSSELNVNALLLGDSALYLCASSARSGNLHNEQFFGPGTRLTVL.

The genes are TRBV28 and TRBJ1-2, with D perhaps TRBD1 (6 bases). Germline lookup yields CDR1 MDHEN and CDR2 SYDVKM. The CDR3 sequence is 15 residues long. Trimming pared 10 bases from V and 2 bases from J, leaving 20 bases between. Written as DNA, the CDR3 is TGTGCCATCCCTAGGGGGGAGAACCGGAACTATGGCTACACCTTC. It codes for CAIPRGENRNYGYTF.

The V and J genes are TRBV7-3 and TRBJ2-7, with D possibly TRBD1 on 5 matching bases. V dropped 2 bases and J dropped 2 bases, with 10 bases sitting between them. The CDR3 loop spans 14 amino acids. CDR1 and CDR2 from the germline V gene are SGHTA and FQGTGA. The CDR3 is CASSLYQGPYEQYF. CDR3 nucleotides: TGTGCCAGCAGCTTATACCAGGGCCCCTACGAGCAGTACTTC.

The rearrangement links TRBV9 to TRBJ2-1; tentatively, D is TRBD2 (6 bases). Germline CDR1 reads SGDLS; CDR2 reads YYNGEE. The CDR3 is 16 residues long. Between the trimmed V and J ends, which lost 1 base and 1 base, there was a span of 12 bases. In DNA form, the CDR3 reads TGTGCCAGCAGCGTACGCCTAGCGAGTTCCTACAATGAGCAGTTCTTC. Translated: CASSVRLASSYNEQFF.

The CDR3 here is CASSLGLGTPNTEAFF. Here the CDR3 DNA reads TGTGCCAGCAGCTTGGGACTTGGGACACCCAACACTGAAGCTTTCTTT. The chain carries TRBV5-8 and TRBJ1-1; tentatively, D is TRBD1 (6 bases). V was cut by 0 bases and J by 2 bases, with 14 bases left in between. This CDR3 comprises 16 residues. CDR1 and CDR2 (germline): SGHTS, YDEGEE.

This clone appeared a single time. Here the CDR3 DNA reads TGTGCTAGTGGTTTGTCTCAGGGCACGGGCATCTTTAGCACAGATACGCAGTATTTT. Amino acids: CASGLSQGTGIFSTDTQYF. The J gene is TRBJ2-3, the V gene TRBV12-5; D might be TRBD1 (5 bases). CDR3 length: 19 residues. V was shortened by 2 bases and J by 0 bases, with 21 bases between the two germline ends. Germline assignment: CDR1 LGHNT and CDR2 FRNRAP.

The V and J genes are TRBV20-1 and TRBJ1-2, with D unresolved. The CDR3 totals 11 residues. CDR1 and CDR2 from the germline V gene are DFQATT and SNEGSKA (reference sequence). Trimming took off 3 bases at V and 9 bases at J, with 11 bases between the two ends. The CDR3 loop is CSARPPESYTF. DNA for the CDR3: TGCAGTGCTAGGCCCCCTGAGAGCTACACCTTC.

V gene TRBV5-1 combines with J gene TRBJ1-1; TRBD1 matches at 8 bases. Germline values: CDR1 SGHRS, CDR2 YFSETQ. J lost 1 base, V lost 3 bases, and 11 bases had no gene match. This CDR3 comprises 17 residues. The chain's CDR3 is CASSSNQGAHRNTEAFF. The CDR3 DNA sequence: TGCGCCAGCAGCTCAAATCAGGGGGCCCACCGGAACACTGAAGCTTTCTTT.

This clone was seen just once. V is TRBV10-2 and J is TRBJ1-5; 7 positions match TRBD1. CDR1 and CDR2 (germline): WSHSY, SAAADI. Trimming cost V 6 bases and J 6 bases; bases outside gene matches: 8. This CDR3 region has 14 residues. The CDR3 spells CASRNTTGTQPQHF. CDR3 bases: TGCGCCAGCAGGAACACGACAGGGACTCAGCCCCAGCATTTT.

The chain uses TRBV27 and TRBJ1-5; possibly TRBD1 for D (5 bases). Germline V gives CDR1 MNHEY, CDR2 SMNVEV (reference sequence). The ends were cut back, 5 bases at V and 6 bases at J, with 11 bases in the middle. This CDR3 is 13 amino acids long. CDR3 residues: CASSLGQGQPQHF. In DNA form, the CDR3 reads TGTGCCAGCAGTCTGGGGCAGGGTCAGCCCCAGCATTTT.

The chain uses TRBV7-9 and TRBJ1-4; TRBD1 is a possible D gene (5 bases). V was shortened by 6 bases and J by 6 bases, with 14 bases between the two germline ends. CDR3 length equals 14 residues. Germline CDR1 and CDR2: SEHNR and FQNEAQ (reference sequence). CDR3 loop: CASSGGGEDEKLFF. DNA of the CDR3: TGTGCCAGCAGTGGTGGGGGTGAGGATGAAAAACTGTTTTTT.

The J gene is TRBJ2-7, the V gene TRBV28; D possibly corresponds to TRBD2 (6 bases). V was shortened by 1 base and J by 2 bases, with 12 bases between the two germline ends. Germline V gene lookup returns CDR1 MDHEN and CDR2 SYDVKM. The CDR3 runs to 15 residues. CDR3 DNA: TGTGCCAGCAGTTTATTTTGGGGAGGCGCCTACGAGCAGTACTTC. Translated: CASSLFWGGAYEQYF.

This chain uses TRBV2 with TRBJ2-2; 7 bases are shared with TRBD1. The length of the CDR3 is 13 residues. Germline V gene data show CDR1 as SNHLY and CDR2 as FYNNEI. Unmatched junction bases numbered 5, after V lost 6 bases and J lost 7 bases. The CDR3 protein is CASRAQGYGELFF. The CDR3 bases are TGTGCCAGCAGAGCACAGGGGTACGGGGAGCTGTTTTTT.

The chain has TRBV27 and TRBJ1-4; maybe TRBD1 (5 bases). The CDR3 length is 14 residues. The V end lost 0 bases, the J end lost 11 bases, and 13 bases lay between the germline ends. Germline V gene data show CDR1 as MNHEY and CDR2 as SMNVEV (reference sequence). The CDR3: CASSLSGTAVKLFF. Here the CDR3 DNA reads TGTGCCAGCAGTTTATCAGGGACGGCTGTGAAACTGTTTTTT.

This clone was seen just once. V and J are TRBV6-5 and TRBJ2-5; 7 bases line up with TRBD1. The germline gives CDR1 MNHEY, CDR2 SVGAGI. This CDR3 is built from 15 residues. Unmatched junction bases numbered 7, after V lost 0 bases and J lost 6 bases. The CDR3 DNA reads TGTGCCAGCAGTTACTCCAGACAGGGTGAGAAGACCCAGTACTTC. Translation gives CASSYSRQGEKTQYF.

The chain combines TRBV6-5 with TRBJ2-1; D is ambiguous. The length of the CDR3 is 13 residues. Trimming took off 2 bases at V and 5 bases at J, with 7 bases between the two ends. Germline loops: CDR1 MNHEY, CDR2 SVGAGI. The DNA for the CDR3 is TGTGCCAGCAGTTACGGAAGGCACAATGAGCAGTTCTTC. Translated, it gives CASSYGRHNEQFF.

The chain carries TRBV11-1 and TRBJ1-1; 7 bases fit TRBD1. Germline V gives CDR1 SGHAT, CDR2 FQDESV (reference sequence). J lost 5 bases, V lost 3 bases, and 12 bases had no gene match. The length of the CDR3 is 16 residues. CDR3: CASSFRTGGFQTEAFF. The CDR3 bases are TGTGCCAGCAGCTTCCGGACAGGTGGATTCCAGACTGAAGCTTTCTTT.

The chain links TRBV15 to TRBJ2-1, with D possibly matching TRBD2 (5 bases). The CDR3 spans 15 residues. V was trimmed by 0 bases and J by 5 bases, leaving 11 bases between them. Germline lookup yields CDR1 LNHNV and CDR2 YYDKDF (reference sequence). The CDR3 DNA is TGTGCCACCAGCAGAGACCCCCCCGGGGACAATGAGCAGTTCTTC. Amino acids: CATSRDPPGDNEQFF.